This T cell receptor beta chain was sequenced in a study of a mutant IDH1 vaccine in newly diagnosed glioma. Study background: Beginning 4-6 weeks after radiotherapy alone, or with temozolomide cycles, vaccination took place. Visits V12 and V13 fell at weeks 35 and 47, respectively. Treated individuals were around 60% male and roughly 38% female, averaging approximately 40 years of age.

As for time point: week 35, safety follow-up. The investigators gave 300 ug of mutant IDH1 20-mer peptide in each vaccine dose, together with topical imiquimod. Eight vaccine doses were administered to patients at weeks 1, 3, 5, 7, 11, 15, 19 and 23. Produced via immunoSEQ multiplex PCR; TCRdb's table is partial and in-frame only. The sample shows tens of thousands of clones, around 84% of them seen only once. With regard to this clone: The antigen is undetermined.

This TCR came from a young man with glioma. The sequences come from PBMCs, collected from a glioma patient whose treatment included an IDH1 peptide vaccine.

The CDR3 reads CASSWDRGGSETQYF. The CDR3, as DNA: TGTGCCAGCAGCTGGGACAGGGGAGGATCGGAGACCCAGTACTTC. The chain combines TRBV5-6 with TRBJ2-5; 10 nucleotides agree with TRBD1. The J segment lost 5 bases and the V segment lost 3 bases, leaving 7 bases of the junction unmatched. Germline V gene lookup returns CDR1 SGHDT and CDR2 YYEEEE. CDR3 length: 15 residues.